Listed below are T cell receptor beta chains from one sample, sequenced in a study of T cells after yellow fever vaccination. TCRdb reprocessed the 5' RACE reads with MiXCR, giving one entry per CDR3 protein. The sample includes about 630,000 distinct CDR3 sequences, about 12% seen only once; the top ten take about 15%. The sample in question was PBMCs, obtained on the day of the yellow fever booster vaccination. Source of these receptors: a man aged 25-40 years who received the YFV17D yellow fever vaccine. The CDR3 runs from the conserved cysteine through the conserved F or W. Each record gives: V gene, D gene, J gene, clone size, CDR3 DNA, CDR3 protein. A D gene is named only where the DNA matches it firmly. For some rows the clone size is stated as once, few or many, or as a class when expanded; others skip it.

>TRBV12-3/TRBV12-4|NA|TRBJ1-2|few
TGTGCCAGCAGCCGCGCAAGTGATCCTCTATATGGCTACACCTTC
CASSRASDPLYGYTF
>TRBV20-1|TRBD2|TRBJ2-1|NA
TGCAGTGTTACGGGACTAGCGGTCAATGAGCAGTTCTTC
CSVTGLAVNEQFF
>TRBV10-3|TRBD1|TRBJ2-2|NA
TGTGCCTTACTTCAGGGGGCGCGGACCGGGGAGCTGTTTTTT
CALLQGARTGELFF
>TRBV24-1|NA|TRBJ2-1|few
TGTGCCACCAGTGGAGTCGATGAGCAGTTCTTC
CATSGVDEQFF
>TRBV20-1|NA|TRBJ2-1|NA
TGCAGTGCCAGCCTCCTCGGAGCGCTGATCAATGAGCAGTTCTTC
CSASLLGALINEQFF
>TRBV30|TRBD2|TRBJ2-5|few
TGTGCCTGGAGTTACGGGGAGACTAGCGGCCAAGAGACCCAGTACTTC
CAWSYGETSGQETQYF
>TRBV7-2|TRBD2|TRBJ2-7|few
TGTGCCAGCAGCTCCAGTATCCTAGCGGGGTCTTACGAGCAGTACTTC
CASSSSILAGSYEQYF
>TRBV12-5|NA|TRBJ2-7|NA
TGTGCTAGTGGTTTCAGGGCCCTCGAGCAGTACTTC
CASGFRALEQYF
>TRBV29-1|NA|TRBJ2-5|NA
TGCAGCGTTGAAATCAGGGTGGTTGAGACCCAGTACTTC
CSVEIRVVETQYF
>TRBV18|NA|TRBJ2-5|NA
TGTGCCAGCTCACCACTTACGGGATTTGAGACCCAGTACTTC
CASSPLTGFETQYF
>TRBV4-3|NA|TRBJ2-1|few
TGCGCCAGCAGCTACGACAGATCCTACAATGAGCAGTTCTTC
CASSYDRSYNEQFF
>TRBV20-1|TRBD2|TRBJ2-3|few
TGCAGTGCTAGTAAAGAGGCGGGAGTAACAGATACGCAGTATTTT
CSASKEAGVTDTQYF
>TRBV7-8|NA|TRBJ1-1|NA
TGTGCCAGCAGCCTCGGGTGGTTAGCTTTCTTT
CASSLGWLAFF
>TRBV5-6|TRBD2|TRBJ2-7|NA
TGTGCCAGCAGCCCCCGGCTAGCGGGAGTTGCCTACGAGCAGTACTTC
CASSPRLAGVAYEQYF
>TRBV7-3|TRBD1|TRBJ2-1|NA
TGTGCCAGCGGTTTGACAGGGTATCTCGATGAGCAGTTCTTC
CASGLTGYLDEQFF
>TRBV5-4|TRBD1|TRBJ1-2|NA
TGTGCCAGCAGCCGAGGGACAGACCGGTCGAGGGGCTACACCTTC
CASSRGTDRSRGYTF
>TRBV18|TRBD1|TRBJ1-3|few
TGTGCCAGCTCACCAAATCTACAGGGGACTGGAAACACCATATATTTT
CASSPNLQGTGNTIYF
>TRBV6-1|NA|TRBJ2-2|NA
TGTGCCAGCAGATCCGTCTCTCTGACAGGCGGTACCGGGGAGCTGTTTTTT
CASRSVSLTGGTGELFF
>TRBV15|TRBD1|TRBJ2-7|few
TGTGCCACCCTTATAGAGGACAGGTTCTACGAGCAGTACTTC
CATLIEDRFYEQYF
>TRBV6-5|NA|TRBJ1-3|NA
TGTGCCAGCAGTTTGACAGCGTTAGGGGAAAACACCATATATTTT
CASSLTALGENTIYF
>TRBV5-1|NA|TRBJ2-1|many
TGTGCCAGCAGCTTGGGAAGCTCCTACAATGAGCAGTTCTTC
CASSLGSSYNEQFF
>TRBV18|NA|TRBJ1-3|few
TGTGCCAGCTCGAGAGAACAGGGAGCAGCCGGAAACACCATATATTTT
CASSREQGAAGNTIYF
>TRBV7-9|TRBD2|TRBJ2-7|once
TGTGCCAGCACCCGGGGAGGGGACTACGAGCAGTACTTC
CASTRGGDYEQYF
>TRBV27|NA|TRBJ1-1|NA
TGTGCCAGCAGTTTAGCGCGGGGCGCTGAAGCTTTCTTT
CASSLARGAEAFF
>TRBV5-1|TRBD1|TRBJ2-1|NA
TGCGCCAGCAGCTCCCAGGGACAGGGTGCCCATGAGCAGTTCTTC
CASSSQGQGAHEQFF
>TRBV20-1|NA|TRBJ2-1|NA
TGCAGTGCTAGGCCAGCGGACACCCGATCCTACAATGAGCAGTTCTTC
CSARPADTRSYNEQFF
>TRBV11-2|TRBD2|TRBJ2-1|NA
TGTGCCAGCAGCTTAGAAGGGACTAGCGGCCTCGGTGAGCAGTTCTTC
CASSLEGTSGLGEQFF
>TRBV6-5|NA|TRBJ2-7|NA
TGTGCCAGCAGTTACTCTCCGACCAAGGCCTACGAGCAGTACTTC
CASSYSPTKAYEQYF
>TRBV5-6|NA|TRBJ2-6|many
TGTGCCAGCAGCCCCCAGGGCCCTGGGGCCAACGTCCTGACTTTC
CASSPQGPGANVLTF
>TRBV9|NA|TRBJ1-5|few
TGTGCCAGCAGCCGGGGAGGGGACCCTGGCAATCAGCCCCAGCATTTT
CASSRGGDPGNQPQHF
>TRBV20-1|TRBD1|TRBJ2-7|NA
TGCAGTGTCGACCGGGGACAGAACTACGAGCAGTACTTC
CSVDRGQNYEQYF
>TRBV2|NA|TRBJ1-5|NA
TGTGCCAGCAGTGATACTTTTCGGAATCAGCCCCAGCATTTT
CASSDTFRNQPQHF
>TRBV4-3|NA|TRBJ2-2|NA
TGCGCCAGCAGCCAAGATCGGGAGAACACCGGGGAGCTGTTTTTT
CASSQDRENTGELFF
>TRBV7-2|NA|TRBJ2-7|few
TGTGCCAGCAGCTTAGCCCGGGAGTACGAGCAGTACTTC
CASSLAREYEQYF
>TRBV12-3/TRBV12-4|TRBD2|TRBJ2-7|NA
TGTGCCAGCAGTCTTTGGCGGGGGGGATCCTACGAGCAGTACTTC
CASSLWRGGSYEQYF
>TRBV3-1|NA|TRBJ2-2|NA
TGTGCCAGCAGCCAAACGACTAGGAGCGGGGAGCTGTTTTTT
CASSQTTRSGELFF
>TRBV29-1|NA|TRBJ2-1|few
TGCAGCGTTGTACGAGGCAATGAGCAGTTCTTC
CSVVRGNEQFF
>TRBV5-1|TRBD2|TRBJ2-1|NA
TGCGCCAGCAGCCCATCCCCAGCGGGAGAAAGCAATGAGCAGTTCTTC
CASSPSPAGESNEQFF
>TRBV20-1|TRBD2|TRBJ2-1|NA
TGCAGTGCTAGAGCTAGTCTAGCGGGAGGGCCTCAGTTCTTC
CSARASLAGGPQFF
>TRBV5-1|TRBD2|TRBJ2-7|NA
TGCGCCAGCAGCTTGGCCAGGACTAGCGCCAGCTCCTACGAGCAGTACTTC
CASSLARTSASSYEQYF
>TRBV18|NA|TRBJ2-7|few
TGTGCCAGCTCACCAGAAGACAGAGGGGTGGGGGAGCAGTACTTC
CASSPEDRGVGEQYF
>TRBV18|TRBD2|TRBJ2-7|few
TGTGCCAGCTCAATGGTATTAGCGGGAGACGAGCAGTACTTC
CASSMVLAGDEQYF
>TRBV3-1|TRBD2|TRBJ2-7|NA
TGTGCCAGCAGCCAAGCCGCTAGCGGGAGGGGCCACGAGCAGTACTTC
CASSQAASGRGHEQYF
>TRBV29-1|TRBD2|TRBJ2-3|NA
TGCAGCGTAGCCGGGACTAGATACACAGATACGCAGTATTTT
CSVAGTRYTDTQYF
>TRBV11-2|TRBD2|TRBJ2-5|many
TGTGCCAGCAGCTCCCCTAGGGCTAGCGGGAGACCTCCAGAGACCCAGTACTTC
CASSSPRASGRPPETQYF
>TRBV7-8|NA|TRBJ2-7|few
TGTGCCTGCAGCCTCGACAGGCTGGAGGTGCAGTACTTC
CACSLDRLEVQYF